Listed below are T cell receptor beta chains from one sample, sequenced in a study of cytomegalovirus exposure and HLA in healthy donors. Generated by immunoSEQ multiplex PCR, the TCRdb table keeps only in-frame clones and is missing some. The sample lists about 250,000 clones, roughly 84% seen once, with more than 10% in the top ten. Source material: PBMCs. All receptors come from a man aged 18 to 30 in good health and CMV-seropositive. CDR3s include the opening cysteine and the closing phenylalanine or tryptophan. A D gene is named only where the DNA matches it firmly. Expanded clones get a size class; other rows say once, few or many, or leave the size out.

NA | TRBJ2-2 | TRBD2 | TRBV7-6 | CASSVGGTSTGELFF | TGTGCCAGCTCCGTGGGGGGGACTAGCACCGGGGAGCTGTTTTTT
NA | TRBJ2-5 | NA | TRBV6-5 | CASSYSYRQRETQYF | TGTGCCAGCAGTTACTCTTACCGACAGCGGGAGACCCAGTACTTC
NA | TRBJ2-1 | NA | TRBV29-1 | CSVLHGWSYNEQFF | TGCAGCGTCTTGCATGGATGGTCTTACAATGAGCAGTTCTTC
NA | TRBJ1-2 | NA | TRBV30 | CAWSVQTFGYTF | TGTGCCTGGAGTGTACAGACTTTTGGCTACACCTTC
NA | TRBJ1-5 | NA | TRBV4-3 | CASSSRVNQPQHF | TGCGCCAGCAGCTCCAGGGTCAATCAGCCCCAGCATTTT
NA | TRBJ2-2 | NA | TRBV6-1 | CASRRDWTGELFF | TGTGCCAGTCGTAGGGATTGGACCGGGGAGCTGTTTTTT
NA | TRBJ1-2 | NA | TRBV4-2 | CASSQEFRDYGYTF | TGTGCCAGCAGCCAAGAGTTCCGTGACTATGGCTACACCTTC
NA | TRBJ1-1 | NA | TRBV19 | CASSPRRALNTEAFF | TGTGCCAGTAGTCCCCGCCGTGCCCTAAACACTGAAGCTTTCTTT
NA | TRBJ1-2 | NA | TRBV11-2 | CASSTTGRYGYTF | TGTGCCAGCAGCACAACTGGACGCTATGGCTACACCTTC
NA | TRBJ2-3 | NA | TRBV6-5 | CASSYSTGSWTDTQYF | TGTGCCAGCAGTTACAGTACAGGGAGTTGGACAGATACGCAGTATTTT
NA | TRBJ1-1 | NA | TRBV29-1 | CSVETWGGDTEAFF | TGCAGCGTTGAAACGTGGGGTGGTGACACTGAAGCTTTCTTT
NA | TRBJ1-2 | TRBD1 | TRBV9 | CASSVTTGLRYGYTF | TGTGCCAGCAGCGTTACGACAGGGCTACGCTATGGCTACACCTTC
NA | TRBJ1-2 | NA | TRBV5-6 | CASSPIRINYGYTF | TGTGCCAGCAGTCCCATTCGGATTAACTATGGCTACACCTTC
NA | TRBJ2-7 | NA | TRBV4-2 | CASSQALGITSYEQYF | TGTGCCAGCAGCCAGGCCCTAGGTATAACGTCATACGAGCAGTACTTC
few | TRBJ1-2 | NA | TRBV6-5 | CASSYSGLYTF | TGTGCCAGCAGTTACTCTGGCCTCTACACCTTC
NA | TRBJ2-2 | NA | TRBV6-5 | CASSYTNTGELFF | TGTGCCAGCAGTTACACGAACACCGGGGAGCTGTTTTTT
NA | TRBJ2-1 | NA | TRBV12-2 | CASRLMAVSSYNEQFF | TGTGCAAGTCGCTTAATGGCGGTGAGCTCCTACAATGAGCAGTTCTTC
NA | TRBJ1-1 | TRBD1 | TRBV28 | CASSSLTGFGTEAFF | TGTGCCAGCAGTTCCTTGACAGGGTTTGGCACTGAAGCTTTCTTT
NA | TRBJ2-1 | TRBD2 | TRBV7-9 | CASSLRGLADTSYNEQFF | TGTGCCAGCAGCCTCCGCGGACTAGCGGATACTTCCTACAATGAGCAGTTCTTC
NA | TRBJ2-2 | NA | TRBV7-9 | CASTGNAGITGELFF | TGTGCCAGCACCGGGAACGCGGGGATCACCGGGGAGCTGTTTTTT
NA | TRBJ2-2 | NA | TRBV30 | CAWRLPPPLTGELFF | TGTGCCTGGAGACTTCCCCCCCCTCTGACCGGGGAGCTGTTTTTT
NA | TRBJ2-7 | NA | TRBV5-6 | CASSFQHKLGGEQYF | TGTGCCAGCAGCTTTCAACACAAACTTGGAGGGGAGCAGTATTTC
NA | TRBJ2-7 | NA | TRBV7-2 | CASTPPSGISYEQYF | TGTGCCAGCACCCCCCCGAGTGGGATCTCCTACGAGCAGTACTTC
few | TRBJ2-2 | TRBD2 | TRBV11-3 | CASSPGGLASVGELFF | TGTGCCAGCAGCCCGGGGGGACTAGCGTCAGTTGGGGAGCTGTTTTTT
NA | TRBJ1-4 | TRBD1 | TRBV28 | CASSPPLTGLVEKLFF | TGTGCCAGCAGTCCCCCCTTGACAGGGTTGGTGGAAAAACTGTTTTTT
NA | TRBJ2-1 | NA | TRBV19 | CASSIASGPYNEQFF | TGTGCCAGTAGTATAGCCAGCGGGCCCTACAATGAGCAGTTCTTC
NA | TRBJ1-1 | NA | TRBV6-1 | CAAHDPNTEAFF | TGTGCCGCCCACGACCCGAACACTGAAGCTTTCTTT
NA | TRBJ2-5 | NA | TRBV30 | CAWSSALAGQYF | TGTGCCTGGAGTTCCGCCTTGGCAGGCCAGTACTTC
once | TRBJ2-1 | TRBD2 | TRBV2 | CASRASGGSYNEQFF | TGTGCCAGCAGAGCTAGCGGGGGCTCCTACAATGAGCAGTTCTTC
once | TRBJ2-7 | TRBD2 | TRBV27 | CASSFIAGGPTEQYF | TGTGCCAGCAGTTTTATAGCGGGAGGGCCGACCGAGCAGTACTTC
NA | TRBJ2-5 | NA | TRBV18 | CASSPREETQYF | TGTGCCAGCTCACCCCGGGAGGAGACCCAGTACTTC
NA | TRBJ2-7 | NA | TRBV10-1 | CASSAAVSAEQYF | TGCGCCAGCAGTGCGGCGGTTTCTGCCGAGCAGTACTTC
NA | TRBJ2-5 | NA | TRBV7-6 | CASSSKPQETQYF | TGTGCCAGCAGCTCCAAGCCCCAGGAGACCCAGTACTTC